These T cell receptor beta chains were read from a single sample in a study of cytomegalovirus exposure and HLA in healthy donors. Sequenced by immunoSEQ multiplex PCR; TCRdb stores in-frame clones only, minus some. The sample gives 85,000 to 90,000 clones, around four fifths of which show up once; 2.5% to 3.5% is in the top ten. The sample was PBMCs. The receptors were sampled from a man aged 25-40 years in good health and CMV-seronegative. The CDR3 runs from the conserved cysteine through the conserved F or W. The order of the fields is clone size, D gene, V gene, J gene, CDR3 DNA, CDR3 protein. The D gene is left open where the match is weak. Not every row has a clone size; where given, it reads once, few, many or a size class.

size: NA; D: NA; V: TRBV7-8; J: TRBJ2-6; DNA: TGTGCCAGCAGCTTAGGCCCAGTGTCTGGGGCCAACGTCCTGACTTTC; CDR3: CASSLGPVSGANVLTF
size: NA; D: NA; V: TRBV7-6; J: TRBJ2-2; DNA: TGTGCCAGCAGCCAGACCCAGGTTGGGGAGCTGTTTTTT; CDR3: CASSQTQVGELFF
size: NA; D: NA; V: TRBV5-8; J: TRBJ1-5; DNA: TGTGCCAGCAGCTTGGTTGGGGGGTATAGCAATCAGCCCCAGCATTTT; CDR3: CASSLVGGYSNQPQHF
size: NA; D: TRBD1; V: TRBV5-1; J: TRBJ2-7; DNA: TGCGCCAGCAGCTTGGGCCCCGGGACAGGGTCATTCGAGCAGTACTTC; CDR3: CASSLGPGTGSFEQYF
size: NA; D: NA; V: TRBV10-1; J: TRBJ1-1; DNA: TGCGCCAGCAGTGAAGGAGGGTGGACTGAAGCTTTCTTT; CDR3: CASSEGGWTEAFF
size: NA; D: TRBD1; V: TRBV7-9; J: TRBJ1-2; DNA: TGTGCCAGCGCGGTAGGACAGGGTCTTAACTATGGCTACACCTTC; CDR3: CASAVGQGLNYGYTF
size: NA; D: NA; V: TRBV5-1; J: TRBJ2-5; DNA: TGCGCCAGCAGTCAGGACAGCCTGAAAGAGACCCAGTACTTC; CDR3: CASSQDSLKETQYF
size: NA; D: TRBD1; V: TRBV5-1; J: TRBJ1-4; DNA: TGCGCCAGCAGCTTGAGGACAGGGGCTGATGAAAAACTGTTTTTT; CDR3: CASSLRTGADEKLFF
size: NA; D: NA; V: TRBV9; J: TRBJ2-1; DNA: TGTGCCAGCACTTTCGGGGGACTGGTGCACAATGAGCAGTTCTTC; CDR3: CASTFGGLVHNEQFF
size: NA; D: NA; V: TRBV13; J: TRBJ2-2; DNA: TGTGCCAGCAGCCTTAAGAACACCGGGGAGCTGTTTTTT; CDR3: CASSLKNTGELFF
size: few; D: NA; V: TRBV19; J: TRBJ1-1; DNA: TGTGCCAGTAGTGTTGACAGCCCTGGGACTGAAGCTTTCTTT; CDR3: CASSVDSPGTEAFF
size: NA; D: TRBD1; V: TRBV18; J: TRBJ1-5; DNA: TGTGCCAGCTCACTCTTGACAGGGAAGGGGTCGGGCAATCAGCCCCAGCATTTT; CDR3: CASSLLTGKGSGNQPQHF
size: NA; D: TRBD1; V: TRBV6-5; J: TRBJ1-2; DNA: TGTGCCAGCAGTTATGGACAGGGGCGCTTTAACTATGGCTACACCTTC; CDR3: CASSYGQGRFNYGYTF
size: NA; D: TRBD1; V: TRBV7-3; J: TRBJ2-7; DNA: TGTGCCAGCAGCCCAGGGGGCGCCGGCAACGAGCAGTACTTC; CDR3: CASSPGGAGNEQYF
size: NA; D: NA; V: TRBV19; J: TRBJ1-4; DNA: TGTGCCAGTAGTATAATGGGGGGTTCTAATGAAAAACTGTTTTTT; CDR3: CASSIMGGSNEKLFF